A selection of T cell receptor beta chains follows, all from one sample in a study of T cells in Graves' hyperthyroidism and ophthalmopathy. Via MiXCR, TCRdb re-called the multiplex PCR reads, giving one row per CDR3 protein. The table shows 480,000 or so distinct CDR3 sequences, with 40% to 55% occurring only once. Sequencing was done on a sample of peripheral blood or thyroid tissue (not recorded which). These receptors came from an adult woman with Graves' disease, either hyperthyroidism or ophthalmopathy (not recorded which). CDR3s include the opening cysteine and the closing phenylalanine or tryptophan. The order of the fields is CDR3 protein, CDR3 DNA, D gene, CDR3 length, clone size, J gene, V gene. A D gene is named only where the DNA matches it firmly. The listing skips clone size in some rows; elsewhere it reads once, few, many or a size class.

CSARDYRGQSNQPQHF TGCAGTGCTAGAGATTACCGGGGACAGTCCAATCAGCCCCAGCATTTT TRBD1 16 few TRBJ1-5 TRBV20-1
CASSFVAGPTGELFF TGTGCCAGCAGTTTTGTAGCGGGCCCAACCGGGGAGCTGTTTTTT TRBD2 15 . TRBJ2-2 TRBV7-9
CASSLGQGFGYTF TGTGCCAGCAGCCTGGGACAGGGTTTCGGCTACACCTTC TRBD1 13 . TRBJ1-2 TRBV7-6
CASSLRQGGNTEAFF TGTGCCAGTAGCCTCCGACAGGGCGGGAACACTGAAGCTTTCTTT TRBD1 15 . TRBJ1-1 TRBV19
CASSYQETRYF TGCGCCAGCAGCTACCAAGAGACCCGGTACTTC . 11 . TRBJ2-5 TRBV5-1
CASSQARTSVYEQYF TGTGCCAGCAGCCAAGCCCGAACTAGCGTTTACGAGCAGTACTTC TRBD2 15 many TRBJ2-7 TRBV14
CASSLDGTSGRQKYF TGTGCCAGCAGCTTAGACGGGACTAGCGGGAGGCAGAAGTACTTC TRBD2 15 many TRBJ2-7 TRBV7-2
CATEGVHSSPSGNTIYF TGTGCCACCGAGGGCGTACATTCCTCTCCCTCTGGAAACACCATATATTTT . 17 . TRBJ1-3 TRBV10-3
CASSSPGGGRETQYF TGTGCCAGCAGCTCCCCCGGAGGGGGCAGGGAGACCCAGTACTTC . 15 . TRBJ2-5 TRBV7-8
CASSVRRGENSPLHF TGTGCCAGCAGCGTGAGGAGGGGGGAAAATTCACCCCTCCACTTT . 15 few TRBJ1-6 TRBV11-2
CASIGLRGRGTEAFF TGTGCCAGTATTGGTCTCCGGGGGCGAGGCACTGAAGCTTTCTTT . 15 many TRBJ1-1 TRBV19
CASSQLQGAGNTIYF TGCGCCAGCAGTCAACTCCAGGGAGCGGGAAACACCATATATTTT . 15 many TRBJ1-3 TRBV5-1
CAISEVGDTYEQYF TGTGCCATCAGTGAAGTGGGGGATACCTACGAGCAGTACTTC . 14 . TRBJ2-7 TRBV10-3
CASSPELATNEKLFF TGTGCCAGCAGCCCGGAGCTCGCAACTAATGAAAAACTGTTTTTT . 15 many TRBJ1-4 TRBV4-2
CASSVDGAGAVGDTQYF TGTGCCAGCAGCGTAGACGGTGCGGGAGCAGTCGGAGATACGCAGTATTTT TRBD2 17 . TRBJ2-3 TRBV9
CASSVGKSAGYTF TGCGCCAGCAGTGTAGGGAAGTCGGCCGGCTACACCTTC . 13 few TRBJ1-2 TRBV9
CASSLKTPTAYEQYF TGTGCCAGCAGCTTAAAGACTCCTACTGCCTACGAGCAGTACTTC . 15 . TRBJ2-7 TRBV7-9
CASSWDSTDTQYF TGTGCCAGCAGCTGGGACTCAACAGATACGCAGTATTTT . 13 . TRBJ2-3 TRBV7-9
CSASGTNSPLHF TGCAGTGCCTCCGGGACTAATTCACCCCTCCACTTT . 12 few TRBJ1-6 TRBV20-1
CASSPYPESGNTIYF TGTGCCAGCAGCCCCTATCCGGAGTCTGGAAACACCATATATTTT . 15 many TRBJ1-3 TRBV6-6
CASTDRVINGYTF TGTGCCAGCACGGATCGGGTTATTAATGGCTACACCTTC . 13 . TRBJ1-2 TRBV12-3/TRBV12-4
CSVETSGSFYEQYF TGCAGCGTTGAGACTAGCGGGAGTTTTTACGAGCAGTACTTC TRBD2 14 . TRBJ2-7 TRBV29-1
CASSLSRARDTEAFF TGCGCCAGCAGCTTGAGCAGGGCGAGGGACACTGAAGCTTTCTTT . 15 many TRBJ1-1 TRBV5-1
CASSQAMGTGDNSPLHF TGTGCCAGCAGCCAAGCAATGGGGACAGGAGATAATTCACCCCTCCACTTT TRBD1 17 . TRBJ1-6 TRBV4-2
CASSEGWGTGNSETQYF TGTGCCAGCAGTGAGGGGTGGGGGACAGGTAACTCAGAGACCCAGTACTTC TRBD1 17 few TRBJ2-5 TRBV2
CAWSRTIYEQYF TGTGCCTGGAGTAGGACTATCTACGAGCAGTACTTC . 12 few TRBJ2-7 TRBV7-9
CASSSWAGAYEQYF TGTGCCAGCAGCTCTTGGGCGGGGGCCTACGAGCAGTACTTC TRBD2 14 many TRBJ2-7 TRBV7-9
CASSPGQGFYGYTF TGTGCCAGCAGTCCGGGACAGGGGTTCTATGGCTACACCTTC TRBD1 14 many TRBJ1-2 TRBV6-1